One T cell receptor beta chain is described in this entry. Its matching antigen is unknown. Libraries were prepared by immunoSEQ multiplex PCR; TCRdb keeps only in-frame clonotypes and omits some of them. This repertoire shows 55,000 or so clones, roughly 75% found once; its top ten account for roughly 4.5%. The V gene lost 4 bases and the J gene lost 6 bases, with 4 bases spanning the gap. This CDR3 region has 11 residues. This sample stems from a study of T cells in localized non-small cell lung cancer. Study-level points and caveats: Adjacent uninvolved lung had the highest clonality, suggesting focused antigen responses. Longer overall survival accompanied higher blood T cell density.

The chain has TRBV5-3 and TRBJ2-2, with D hard to call. TRBV5-3 is labeled an ORF, and its function is uncertain. The origin of this receptor is a woman aged 35-75 years with stage II lung adenocarcinoma. The starting material was PBMCs, obtained before any cancer treatment. The CDR3 is CARSPPGELFF. The CDR3 DNA follows: TGTGCCAGAAGCCCACCCGGGGAGCTGTTTTTT.